Given below is one T cell receptor beta chain in context. What it recognizes is unknown. This specimen belongs to a study of cytomegalovirus exposure and HLA in healthy donors. Findings and caveats of the study: The study put 150 to 200 TCR beta chains on its list as cytomegalovirus-associated. The tendency of first-cohort TCR clusters to co-occur in the 120 or so validation repertoires was the finding of a later analysis. Rarity characterized most TCR sequences, yet some public TCRs appeared in many donors. With high specificity and sensitivity, the classifier reportedly diagnosed cytomegalovirus status.

The CDR3 runs to 16 residues. CDR1 GTSNPN and CDR2 SVGIG come from the germline V gene (reference sequence). V was trimmed by 0 bases and J by 2 bases, leaving 16 bases between them. Profiled with immunoSEQ multiplex PCR; TCRdb holds only in-frame clones, not every one. The sample shows about 100,000 clones, about 95% of them seen only once. This clonotype was obtained from a woman younger than 30 in good health and CMV-seronegative. The rearrangement links TRBV30 to TRBJ2-5; a possible D gene is TRBD2 (6 bases). Sequencing was done on a sample of PBMCs. The CDR3 DNA sequence: TGTGCCTGGAGTGTACACGCAGGGACTGAGCAAGAGACCCAGTACTTC. Its protein is CAWSVHAGTEQETQYF.